This T cell receptor beta chain was captured in a study of cytomegalovirus exposure and HLA in healthy donors. The CDR3 spans 15 residues. Germline-derived CDR1 and CDR2 are SGHTA and FQGTGA. Trimming removed 5 bases from V and 3 bases from J; junction bases left unmatched: 6. Donors consisted of healthy bone marrow donors. PCR primers comprised 60 Vbeta and 13 Jbeta primers. Some clones are missing from TCRdb's copy, which holds only in-frame ones; the method was immunoSEQ multiplex PCR. Altogether some 140,000 clones are present, around four fifths being singletons, with the ten largest covering 1% to 1.5%.

The clonotype was recovered from a male donor in good health and CMV-seropositive. Material: PBMCs. This chain joins TRBV7-3 and TRBJ2-1; 8 bases map to TRBD2. The CDR3 DNA follows: TGTGCCAGCAGCCCGGGGGGACTAGTCTACAATGAGCAGTTCTTC. Its translation is CASSPGGLVYNEQFF.